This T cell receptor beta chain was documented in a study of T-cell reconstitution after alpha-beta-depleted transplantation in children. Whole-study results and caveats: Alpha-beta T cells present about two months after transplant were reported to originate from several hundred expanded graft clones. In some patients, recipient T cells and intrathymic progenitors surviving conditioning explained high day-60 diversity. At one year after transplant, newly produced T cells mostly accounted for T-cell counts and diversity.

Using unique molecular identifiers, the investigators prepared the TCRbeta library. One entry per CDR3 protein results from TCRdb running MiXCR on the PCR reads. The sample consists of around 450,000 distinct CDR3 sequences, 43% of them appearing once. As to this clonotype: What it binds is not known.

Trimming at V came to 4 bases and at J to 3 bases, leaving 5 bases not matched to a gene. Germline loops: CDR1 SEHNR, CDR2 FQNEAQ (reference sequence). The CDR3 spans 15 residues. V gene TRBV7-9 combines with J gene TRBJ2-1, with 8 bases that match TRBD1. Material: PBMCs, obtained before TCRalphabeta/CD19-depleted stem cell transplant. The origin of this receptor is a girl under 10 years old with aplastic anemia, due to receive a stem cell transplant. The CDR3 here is CASSSRTGYYNEQFF. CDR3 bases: TGTGCCAGCAGCTCCCGGACAGGGTACTACAATGAGCAGTTCTTC. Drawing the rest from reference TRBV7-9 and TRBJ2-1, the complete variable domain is DTGVSQNPRHKITKRGQNVTFRCDPISEHNRLYWYRQTLGQGPEFLTYFQNEAQLEKSRLLSDRFSAERPKGSFSTLEIQRTEQGDSAMYLCASSSRTGYYNEQFFGPGTRLTVL.